A selection of T cell receptor beta chains follows, all from one sample in a study of T cells after yellow fever vaccination. Each CDR3 protein gets one entry after TCRdb re-called the 5' RACE reads with MiXCR. Here the sample spans approximately 550,000 distinct CDR3 sequences, roughly 13% being singletons. The sequencing here drew on PBMCs, taken on the day of the yellow fever booster vaccination. The receptors were gathered from a man aged 30 to 39 who received the YFV17D yellow fever vaccine. The CDR3 runs from the conserved cysteine through the conserved F or W.

TRBV2	CASRDSAEQYF
TRBV29-1	CSVPPGTSSYNEQFF
TRBV5-5	CASSPVPSGSAEQYF
TRBV7-2	CASSNAYEQYF
TRBV7-2	CASSLVGGAHQPQHF
TRBV4-1	CASSQGQFTDTQYF
TRBV12-3/TRBV12-4	CASRPGLAGRNEQFF
TRBV7-9	CASSLATSVADTQYF
TRBV29-1	CSAGQGLGEQFF
TRBV18	CASSPHRDTEAFF
TRBV18	CASSLAGKDTEAFF
TRBV6-6	CASRQESPLHF
TRBV4-2	CAMSPTPLALSPTDTQYF
TRBV11-2	CASSLEGSDRLGRETQYF
TRBV29-1	CSVGFPSGADTQYF
TRBV27	CASRPQSGTEAFF
TRBV3-1	CASSQHGPGGGQPQHF